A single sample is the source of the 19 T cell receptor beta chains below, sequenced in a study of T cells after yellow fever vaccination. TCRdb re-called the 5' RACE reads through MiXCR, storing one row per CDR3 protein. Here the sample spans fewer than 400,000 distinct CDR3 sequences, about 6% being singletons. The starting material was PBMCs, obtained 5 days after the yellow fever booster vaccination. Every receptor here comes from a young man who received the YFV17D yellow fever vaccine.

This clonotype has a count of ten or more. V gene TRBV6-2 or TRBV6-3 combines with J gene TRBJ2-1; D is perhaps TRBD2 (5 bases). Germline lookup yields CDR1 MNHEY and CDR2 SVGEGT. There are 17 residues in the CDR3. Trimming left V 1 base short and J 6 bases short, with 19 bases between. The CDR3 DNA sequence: TGTGCCAGCAGTTACTTACTGGCAGAGGTGGAGGTCAATGAGCAGTTCTTC. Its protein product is CASSYLLAEVEVNEQFF.

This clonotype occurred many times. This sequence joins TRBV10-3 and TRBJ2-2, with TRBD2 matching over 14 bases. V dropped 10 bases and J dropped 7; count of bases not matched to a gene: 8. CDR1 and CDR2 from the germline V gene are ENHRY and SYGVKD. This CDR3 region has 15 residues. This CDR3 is CATFGLAGGVGELFF. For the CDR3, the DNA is TGTGCCACCTTCGGACTAGCGGGAGGAGTCGGGGAGCTGTTTTTT.

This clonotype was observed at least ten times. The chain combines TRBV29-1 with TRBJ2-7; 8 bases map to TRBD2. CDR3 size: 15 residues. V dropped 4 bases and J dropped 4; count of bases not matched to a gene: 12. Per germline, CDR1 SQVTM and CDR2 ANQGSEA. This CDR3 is CSVAPGTSRSYEQYF. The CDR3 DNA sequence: TGCAGCGTTGCACCCGGGACTAGTAGATCGTACGAGCAGTACTTC.

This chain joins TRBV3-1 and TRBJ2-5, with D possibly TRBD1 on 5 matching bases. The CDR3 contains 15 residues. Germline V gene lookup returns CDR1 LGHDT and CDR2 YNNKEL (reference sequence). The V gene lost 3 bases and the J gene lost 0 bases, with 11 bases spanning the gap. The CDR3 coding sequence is TGTGCCAGCAGCCAGCCAGGGTGGTACCAAGAGACCCAGTACTTC. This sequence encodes CASSQPGWYQETQYF.

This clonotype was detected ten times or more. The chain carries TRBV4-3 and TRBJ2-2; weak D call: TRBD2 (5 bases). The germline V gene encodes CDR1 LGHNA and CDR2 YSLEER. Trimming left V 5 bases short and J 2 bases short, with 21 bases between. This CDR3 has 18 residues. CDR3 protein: CASSRLPAERTNTGELFF. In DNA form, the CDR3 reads TGCGCCAGCAGCAGATTGCCCGCGGAGCGGACCAACACCGGGGAGCTGTTTTTT.

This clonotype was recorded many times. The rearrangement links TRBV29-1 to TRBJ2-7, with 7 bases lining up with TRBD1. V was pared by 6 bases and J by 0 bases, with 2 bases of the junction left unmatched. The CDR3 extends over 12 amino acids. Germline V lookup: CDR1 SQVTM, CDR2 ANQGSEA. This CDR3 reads CSVWDSSYEQYF. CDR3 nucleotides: TGCAGCGTGTGGGACAGCTCCTACGAGCAGTACTTC.

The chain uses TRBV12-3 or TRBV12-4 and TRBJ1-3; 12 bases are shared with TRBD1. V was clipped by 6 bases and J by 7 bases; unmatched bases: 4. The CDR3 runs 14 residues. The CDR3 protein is CASSRGQGANTIYF. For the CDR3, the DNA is TGTGCCAGCAGCCGGGGACAGGGGGCGAACACCATATATTTT.

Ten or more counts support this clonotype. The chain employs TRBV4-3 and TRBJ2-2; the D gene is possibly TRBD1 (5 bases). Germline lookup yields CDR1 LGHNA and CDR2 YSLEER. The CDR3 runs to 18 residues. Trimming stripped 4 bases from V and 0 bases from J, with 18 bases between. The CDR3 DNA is TGCGCCAGCAGCCGTCGACTCGGACACGGCTCGAACACCGGGGAGCTGTTTTTT. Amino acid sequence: CASSRRLGHGSNTGELFF.

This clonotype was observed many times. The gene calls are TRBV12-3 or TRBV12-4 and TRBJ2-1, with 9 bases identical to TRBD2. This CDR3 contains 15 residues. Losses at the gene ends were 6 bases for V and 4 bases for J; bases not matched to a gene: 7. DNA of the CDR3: TGTGCCAGCAGGTCAGCTAGCGGGGCTTACAATGAGCAGTTCTTC. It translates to CASRSASGAYNEQFF.

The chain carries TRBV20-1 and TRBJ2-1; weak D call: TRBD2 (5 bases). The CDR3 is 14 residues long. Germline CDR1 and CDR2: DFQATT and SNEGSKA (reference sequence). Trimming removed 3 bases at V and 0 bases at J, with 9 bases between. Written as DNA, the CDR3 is TGCAGTGCTAGGTTAGGGAGCTCCTACAATGAGCAGTTCTTC. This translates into CSARLGSSYNEQFF.

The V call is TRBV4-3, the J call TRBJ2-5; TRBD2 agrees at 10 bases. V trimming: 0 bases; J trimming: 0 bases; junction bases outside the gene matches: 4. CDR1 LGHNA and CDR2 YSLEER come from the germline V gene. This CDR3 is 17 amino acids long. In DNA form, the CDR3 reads TGCGCCAGCAGCCAAGACCCTAGCGGGAGTAACCAAGAGACCCAGTACTTC. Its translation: CASSQDPSGSNQETQYF.

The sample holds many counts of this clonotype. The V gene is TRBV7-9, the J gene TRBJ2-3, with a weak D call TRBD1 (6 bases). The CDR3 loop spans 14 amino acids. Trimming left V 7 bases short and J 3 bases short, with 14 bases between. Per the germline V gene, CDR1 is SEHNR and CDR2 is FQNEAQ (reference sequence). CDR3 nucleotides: TGTGCCAGCACCGAGGGGGTATATACAGATACGCAGTATTTT. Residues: CASTEGVYTDTQYF.

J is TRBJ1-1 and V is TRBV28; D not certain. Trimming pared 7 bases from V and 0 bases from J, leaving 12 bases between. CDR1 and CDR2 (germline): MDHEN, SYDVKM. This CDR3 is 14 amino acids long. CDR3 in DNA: TGTGCCAGCATCGTTCACGGTATGAACACTGAAGCTTTCTTT. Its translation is CASIVHGMNTEAFF.

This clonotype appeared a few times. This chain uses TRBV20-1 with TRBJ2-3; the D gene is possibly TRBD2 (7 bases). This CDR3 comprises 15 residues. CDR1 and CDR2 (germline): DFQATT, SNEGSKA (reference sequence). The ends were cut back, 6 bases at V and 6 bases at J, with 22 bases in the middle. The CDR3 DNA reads TGCAGTGCAGCTGCGGGGGCAGGGGCAGGGGATACGCAGTATTTT. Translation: CSAAAGAGAGDTQYF.

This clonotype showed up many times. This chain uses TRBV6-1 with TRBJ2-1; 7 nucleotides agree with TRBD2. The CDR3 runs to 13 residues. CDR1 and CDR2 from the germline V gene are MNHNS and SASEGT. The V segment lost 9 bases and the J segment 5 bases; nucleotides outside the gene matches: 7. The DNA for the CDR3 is TGTGCCAGTACCCGGGACTACGACAATGAGCAGTTCTTC. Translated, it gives CASTRDYDNEQFF.

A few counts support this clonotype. The DNA for the CDR3 is TGCAGCGTCTCATTAACAGGACGGAATTCACCCCTCCACTTT. Translating gives CSVSLTGRNSPLHF. The V gene is TRBV29-1, the J gene TRBJ1-6; weak D call: TRBD1 (5 bases). The CDR3 consists of 14 residues. CDR1 and CDR2 (germline): SQVTM, ANQGSEA. With 6 bases removed from V and 7 bases from J, the gap between germline ends came to 16 bases.

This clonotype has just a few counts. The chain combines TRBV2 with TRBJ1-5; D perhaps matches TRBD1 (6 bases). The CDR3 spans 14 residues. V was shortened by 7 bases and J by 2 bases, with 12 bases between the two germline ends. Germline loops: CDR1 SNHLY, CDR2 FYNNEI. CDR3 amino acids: CASTPRTGNQPQHF. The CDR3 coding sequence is TGTGCCAGCACCCCCCGGACAGGCAATCAGCCCCAGCATTTT.

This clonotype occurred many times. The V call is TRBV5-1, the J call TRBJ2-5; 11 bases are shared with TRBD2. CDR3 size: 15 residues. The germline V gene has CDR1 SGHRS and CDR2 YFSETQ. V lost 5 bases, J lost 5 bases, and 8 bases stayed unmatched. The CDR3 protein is CASRSTSGRRETQYF. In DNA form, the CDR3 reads TGCGCCAGCAGGTCCACTAGCGGGAGACGCGAGACCCAGTACTTC.

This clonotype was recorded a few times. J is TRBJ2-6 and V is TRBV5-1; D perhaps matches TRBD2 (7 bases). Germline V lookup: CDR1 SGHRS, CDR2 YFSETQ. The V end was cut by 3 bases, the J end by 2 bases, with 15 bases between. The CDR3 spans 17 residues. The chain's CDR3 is CASSSVGAGAGANVLTF. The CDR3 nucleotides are TGCGCCAGCAGCTCCGTGGGGGCGGGAGCTGGGGCCAACGTCCTGACTTTC.